Below, 10 T cell receptor beta chains from the same sample are listed, as sequenced in a study of shared T cell receptors in the human thymus. TCRdb keeps only in-frame clones here, not all; method: immunoSEQ multiplex PCR. Of 630,000 or so clones in the sample, more than 70% were seen once. This sample also belongs to another study, concerning human thymus T cells.

The sequenced sample consisted of thymocytes. All receptors come from a boy younger than two with a congenital heart defect.

The rearrangement uses TRBV4-1 and TRBJ2-2; 8 bases are shared with TRBD1. The germline V gene has CDR1 MGHRA and CDR2 YSYEKL. The V gene end was trimmed by 1 base and the J gene end by 7 bases; junction bases not matched to a gene: 8. The CDR3 is 16 amino acids. CDR3 sequence (DNA): TGCGCCAGCAGCCAAGTTGCGTCAGGGGGCCACGGGGAGCTGTTTTTT. Protein product: CASSQVASGGHGELFF.

This sequence joins TRBV27 and TRBJ1-3; 11 nucleotides match TRBD1. CDR1 is MNHEY and CDR2 is SMNVEV in the germline V gene (reference sequence). With 2 bases clipped from V and 3 bases from J, the junction kept 6 bases outside the gene matches. This CDR3 is built from 17 residues. The CDR3 spells CASSLHSGQGDGNTIYF. The CDR3 DNA sequence: TGTGCCAGCAGTTTACATTCGGGACAGGGGGATGGAAACACCATATATTTT.

The chain employs TRBV5-6 and TRBJ2-7; TRBD1 agrees at 7 bases. Germline V gives CDR1 SGHDT, CDR2 YYEEEE. This CDR3 spans 17 amino acids. Unmatched junction bases numbered 16, after V lost 4 bases and J lost 3 bases. The CDR3 DNA follows: TGTGCCAGCAGCCTGTTATTGACCGGGACAGATAACTACGAGCAGTACTTC. Its translation is CASSLLLTGTDNYEQYF.

The V call is TRBV10-3, the J call TRBJ2-1; 7 bases are a match to TRBD2. Germline V gene data show CDR1 as ENHRY and CDR2 as SYGVKD. This CDR3 comprises 12 residues. Germline trimming cut 7 bases from V and 6 bases from J; bases unmatched to any gene: 3. The CDR3 sequence is CAIMRELNEQFF. For the CDR3, the DNA is TGTGCCATCATGCGGGAGCTCAATGAGCAGTTCTTC.

The chain joins TRBV5-1 to TRBJ2-2, with TRBD2 identical over 12 bases. The CDR3 totals 17 residues. Per germline, CDR1 SGHRS and CDR2 YFSETQ. V shed 0 bases, J shed 7 bases, and the junction held 7 bases outside the gene matches. CDR3 sequence (DNA): TGCGCCAGCAGCTTGGCTAGCGGGGGGGCCCGGATCGGGGAGCTGTTTTTT. Its translation: CASSLASGGARIGELFF.

This chain connects TRBV19 to TRBJ2-1; 8 bases match TRBD2. Germline CDR1 LNHDA, CDR2 SQIVND (reference sequence). The CDR3 runs to 12 residues. V dropped 3 bases and J dropped 14; count of bases not matched to a gene: 6. The CDR3 DNA sequence: TGTGCCAGTAGTATCCCAAGCGGGAGTGAGTTCTTC. Its translation is CASSIPSGSEFF.

The rearrangement links TRBV28 to TRBJ2-3, with 8 bases that match TRBD2. The germline gives CDR1 MDHEN, CDR2 SYDVKM. J gave up 6 bases and V 5 bases, and 22 bases lay outside the gene matches. The length of the CDR3 is 19 residues. The CDR3 DNA reads TGTGCCAGCAGTCCCTTACGTACCCATGGCGGGGGGCCCCCGGATACGCAGTATTTT. It specifies CASSPLRTHGGGPPDTQYF.

The CDR3 DNA follows: TGTGCCAGCAGCGTAACGGGACTAGGAAATACGCAGTATTTT. Amino acid sequence: CASSVTGLGNTQYF. The rearrangement uses TRBV5-4 and TRBJ2-3, with 8 nucleotides matching TRBD2. CDR1 SGHNT and CDR2 YYREEE come from the germline V gene (reference sequence). This CDR3 is built from 14 residues. V was pared by 4 bases and J by 7 bases, with 8 bases of the junction left unmatched.

The V gene is TRBV6-6, the J gene TRBJ1-2, with TRBD1 matching 7 bases. Germline V gene sequence: CDR1 MNHNY, CDR2 SVGAGI (reference sequence). The length of the CDR3 is 16 residues. V was pared by 3 bases and J by 5 bases, with 12 bases of the junction left unmatched. CDR3 coding DNA: TGTGCCAGCAGTTATGTATCATCGGGGACAGCGTATGGCTACACCTTC. Protein: CASSYVSSGTAYGYTF.

This clone was picked up a small number of times. Other nucleotide sequences from this sample produce the same CDR3. The J gene is TRBJ1-5, the V gene TRBV6-1; perhaps TRBD1 as D (6 bases). CDR3 size: 14 residues. CDR1 MNHNS and CDR2 SASEGT come from the germline V gene. V shed 1 base and J shed 4 bases, with 8 bases lying between them. CDR3 sequence reads: CASSEGRGNQPQHF. The CDR3 DNA reads as TGTGCCAGCAGTGAAGGCAGGGGTAATCAGCCCCAGCATTTT.